This T cell receptor beta chain originates from a study of blood T cell repertoires in COVID-19. Across the whole study: The United States, Italy and Spain were the sources of the acute and convalescent COVID-19 samples. PBMCs, B-cell-depleted T cells, or T cells were the source of the cDNA or gDNA that made up the material.

Germline V lookup: CDR1 SEHNR, CDR2 FQNEAQ (reference sequence). The CDR3 is made up of 15 amino acids. Trimming left V 2 bases short and J 4 bases short, with 11 bases between. In the authors' workflow: It was from reference gene primer amplification that nucleated cell counts were estimated. This table comes from immunoSEQ multiplex PCR, and its TCRdb copy is limited to in-frame clones, with some not included. Clone size and V and J calls were adopted from that table, with D and trimming inferred from the DNA. The sample yields about 100,000 clones, approximately 84% seen once. The sequence came from a woman in her sixties or seventies with acute or convalescent COVID-19. This sequence joins TRBV7-9 and TRBJ2-2; perhaps TRBD2 as D (5 bases). The sample comprised peripheral blood. CDR3 residues: CASSLKGLGTGELFF. The CDR3 DNA reads as TGTGCCAGCAGCTTAAAAGGACTGGGCACCGGGGAGCTGTTTTTT.